These 32 T cell receptor beta chains came from one sample sequenced in a study of T cell responses to AZD1222 COVID-19 vaccine. Here immunoSEQ multiplex PCR was the method, and the copy in TCRdb shows in-frame clones only, minus some. The sample lists some 100,000 clones, 87% occurring once. The material sequenced was peripheral blood, taken on day 0 of AZD1222 vaccination. Receptors originate from an adult in good health.

The chain has TRBV6-6 and TRBJ2-3; D remains ambiguous. V gave up 6 bases and J gave up 5 bases, with 15 bases separating them. This CDR3 comprises 14 residues. CDR1 MNHNY and CDR2 SVGAGI come from the germline V gene (reference sequence). The CDR3 DNA is TGTGCCAGCAGCCTCCTCCCCCTCGGAGATACGCAGTATTTT. Residues: CASSLLPLGDTQYF.

V gene TRBV10-3 combines with J gene TRBJ1-1; TRBD1 is a possible D gene (5 bases). Trimming pared 10 bases from V and 3 bases from J, leaving 21 bases between. The germline V gene encodes CDR1 ENHRY and CDR2 SYGVKD. The CDR3 contains 15 residues. This chain's CDR3 is CATSTGADEHTEAFF. In nucleotides, the CDR3 is TGTGCCACCTCGACCGGGGCGGACGAGCACACTGAAGCTTTCTTT.

This clone was counted a few times. The J gene is TRBJ2-1, the V gene TRBV7-6; perhaps TRBD2 as D (5 bases). Between the trimmed V and J ends, which lost 5 bases and 8 bases, there was a span of 10 bases. The CDR3 is 12 residues long. The V gene's germline CDR1 is SGHVS and CDR2 FNYEAQ. The CDR3: CASSPSRDEQFF. The CDR3, as DNA: TGTGCCAGCAGCCCGTCGCGGGATGAGCAGTTCTTC.

This clone appeared a single time. V and J are TRBV7-9 and TRBJ2-1; 9 bases map to TRBD1. The junction had 4 bases not matched to a gene; V was cut back by 5 bases and J by 5 bases. In germline, CDR1 is SEHNR, CDR2 FQNEAQ (reference sequence). The CDR3 loop spans 14 amino acids. CDR3 DNA sequence: TGTGCCAGCAGCCGGGGACAGGGTGACAATGAGCAGTTCTTC. It yields the protein CASSRGQGDNEQFF.

This clone came up once. The chain carries TRBV20-1 and TRBJ2-7; possible D gene TRBD2, 6 bases. Germline values: CDR1 DFQATT, CDR2 SNEGSKA (reference sequence). This CDR3 has 11 amino acids. CDR3 residues: CTTASDYEQYF. CDR3 in DNA: TGCACTACAGCTAGCGACTACGAGCAGTACTTC.

The chain couples TRBV28 to TRBJ2-7, with D maybe TRBD1 (6 bases). Deletions cut 8 bases from V and 2 bases from J, with 10 bases between. Germline assignment: CDR1 MDHEN and CDR2 SYDVKM. This CDR3 has 12 residues. This CDR3 is CASQGWTYEQYF. CDR3 sequence (DNA): TGTGCCAGCCAGGGGTGGACCTACGAGCAGTACTTC.

This clone was seen a handful of times. J is TRBJ2-7 and V is TRBV7-2, with D possibly being TRBD2 (6 bases). The germline V gene has CDR1 SGHTA and CDR2 FQGNSA. Trimming cost V 5 bases and J 3 bases, with 14 bases left between them. This CDR3 has 14 residues. The CDR3 region has the DNA TGTGCCAGCAGCCCCCATGTGGGACTCTACGAGCAGTACTTC. Translating it yields CASSPHVGLYEQYF.

The chain couples TRBV3-1 (or the pseudogene TRBV3-2) to TRBJ2-5, with 7 bases fitting TRBD1. The CDR3 is made up of 13 amino acids. From germline, CDR1 is LGHDT and CDR2 YNNKEL (reference sequence). The ends lost 8 bases at V and 4 bases at J; junction bases unmatched: 7. The CDR3 here is CASVVAGGETQYF. The CDR3 nucleotides are TGTGCCAGCGTCGTGGCAGGGGGAGAGACCCAGTACTTC.

The V gene is TRBV18, the J gene TRBJ1-3; 7 nucleotides match TRBD1. V lost 1 base and J lost 0; bases outside the gene matches: 6. The CDR3 is 17 amino acids. The germline CDR1 and CDR2 sequences are KGHSH and LQKENI. The CDR3: CASSPQGQSNSGNTIYF. The DNA of the CDR3 is TGTGCCAGCTCACCACAGGGACAGAGCAACTCTGGAAACACCATATATTTT.

This chain uses TRBV24-1 with TRBJ2-3, with 12 bases identical to TRBD2. Germline assignment: CDR1 KGHDR and CDR2 SFDVKD. The J segment lost 4 bases and the V segment lost 4 bases, leaving 8 bases of the junction unmatched. CDR3 length: 17 amino acids. The CDR3 region is CATSDPLAGGVADTQYF. As DNA, the CDR3 is TGTGCCACCAGTGACCCACTAGCGGGAGGTGTTGCAGATACGCAGTATTTT.

The gene calls are TRBV5-6 and TRBJ1-4, with D unresolved. V lost 0 bases, J lost 7 bases, and 16 bases lay in between. This CDR3 is 16 amino acids long. Germline V lookup: CDR1 SGHDT, CDR2 YYEEEE. The CDR3 DNA reads TGTGCCAGCAGCTTGGCCAATCGTGCGAGTAGTGAAAAACTGTTTTTT. It encodes CASSLANRASSEKLFF.

The chain is built from TRBV12-2 and TRBJ2-7; the D segment call TRBD2 is taken from the table without a DNA check. TRBV12-2 is assigned pseudogene status. This CDR3 has 15 amino acids. The CDR3 sequence is CASRLGAGRGREQYF. Written as DNA, the CDR3 is TGTGCAAGTCGCTTAGGCGCAGGTCGAGGGCGCGAGCAGTACTTC.

CDR3: CATTGGANTGELFF. CDR3 nucleotide sequence: TGTGCCACCACAGGGGGCGCGAACACCGGGGAGCTGTTTTTT. The gene calls are TRBV24-1 and TRBJ2-2, with 8 bases fitting TRBD1. The CDR3 sequence is 14 residues long. J gave up 0 bases and V 8 bases, and 1 base lay outside the gene matches. Germline values: CDR1 KGHDR, CDR2 SFDVKD.

V usage is TRBV14 and J usage is TRBJ2-7; no clear D gene. This CDR3 is built from 13 residues. The germline CDR1 and CDR2 sequences are SGHDN and FVKESK. Between the trimmed V and J ends, which lost 4 bases and 2 bases, there was a span of 9 bases. The CDR3 region is CASSRAITYEQYF. CDR3 DNA: TGTGCCAGCAGCCGGGCCATTACCTACGAGCAGTACTTC. The entire variable domain, with the rest obtained from reference TRBV14 and TRBJ2-7, is as follows: EAGVTQFPSHSVIEKGQTVTLRCDPISGHDNLYWYRRVMGKEIKFLLHFVKESKQDESGMPNNRFLAERTGGTYSTLKVQPAELEDSGVYFCASSRAITYEQYFGPGTRLTVT.

The V gene is TRBV27, the J gene TRBJ2-7, with TRBD2 matching 13 bases. CDR3 length equals 15 residues. V lost 5 bases to trimming and J lost 4 bases; unmatched junction nucleotides: 5. The germline CDR1 and CDR2 sequences are MNHEY and SMNVEV (reference sequence). CDR3 in amino acids: CASSPLAGGWYEQYF. CDR3 nucleotides: TGTGCCAGCAGTCCACTAGCGGGAGGGTGGTACGAGCAGTACTTC.

This clone was counted only a few times. This sequence joins TRBV3-1 (or the pseudogene TRBV3-2) and TRBJ2-1, with TRBD2 matching 9 bases. The CDR3 is 19 residues long. V was pared by 0 bases and J by 3 bases, with 12 bases of the junction left unmatched. The germline V gene has CDR1 LGHDT and CDR2 YNNKEL (reference sequence). CDR3 region: CASSQEVGGIAGDYNEQFF. The CDR3, as DNA: TGTGCCAGCAGCCAAGAAGTGGGGGGCATAGCGGGAGACTACAATGAGCAGTTCTTC.

The chain joins TRBV30 to TRBJ1-1; the match to TRBD1 covers 10 bases. CDR1 and CDR2 from the germline V gene are GTSNPN and SVGIG (reference sequence). The CDR3 extends over 15 amino acids. With 2 bases clipped from V and 8 bases from J, the junction kept 11 bases outside the gene matches. Here the CDR3 reads CAWSFGQGDKDEAFF. In DNA form, the CDR3 reads TGTGCCTGGAGTTTCGGACAGGGGGATAAGGACGAAGCTTTCTTT.

The CDR3 DNA follows: TGTGCCAGCAGTTCACTAGCGGGAGGGGGCGCAGAGACCCAGTACTTC. Its translation: CASSSLAGGGAETQYF. V and J are TRBV28 and TRBJ2-5; 13 bases match TRBD2. V was pared by 4 bases and J by 4 bases, with 6 bases of the junction left unmatched. The length of the CDR3 is 16 residues. The germline gives CDR1 MDHEN, CDR2 SYDVKM. The full variable domain, with the rest looked up from reference TRBV28 and TRBJ2-5, is DVKVTQSSRYLVKRTGEKVFLECVQDMDHENMFWYRQDPGLGLRLIYFSYDVKMKEKGDIPEGYSVSREKKERFSLILESASTNQTSMYLCASSSLAGGGAETQYFGPGTRLLVL.

This clone was found a few times. The junction and the germline gene differ at one end; a read error may be behind it. The genes are TRBV5-6 and TRBJ2-7; either TRBD1 or TRBD2 may supply D (5 bases each). CDR1 is SGHDT, CDR2 YYEEEE, per germline. The CDR3 is 13 residues long. The CDR3 nucleotides are TGTGCCAGCAGCTTTGGTACGGGACGCGAAGCCGACTTC. Translated, it gives CASSFGTGREADF.

This sequence joins TRBV5-4 and TRBJ2-7, with 8 bases that match TRBD2. This CDR3 has 14 residues. Trimming removed 4 bases from V and 3 bases from J; junction bases left unmatched: 6. The germline CDR1 and CDR2 sequences are SGHNT and YYREEE (reference sequence). The CDR3: CASSKPGLGYEQYF. DNA of the CDR3: TGTGCCAGCAGCAAACCGGGACTAGGCTACGAGCAGTACTTC.

This clone has a single count. The DNA of the CDR3 is TGTGCCAGCAGCCGACAGGGGGCGAACACTGAAGCTTTCTTT. Protein product: CASSRQGANTEAFF. The gene calls are TRBV14 and TRBJ1-1; 10 positions agree with TRBD1. Germline V gene sequence: CDR1 SGHDN, CDR2 FVKESK. The CDR3 loop spans 14 amino acids. With V trimmed by 4 bases and J by 1 base, 0 bases remained unmatched.

This clone appeared a single time. CDR3 region: CASSLAGSSYNEQFF. For the CDR3, the DNA is TGTGCCAGCAGCTTAGCGGGAAGCTCCTACAATGAGCAGTTCTTC. The rearrangement joins TRBV7-2 to TRBJ2-1; D gene uncertain. The germline V and J ends were trimmed by 0 bases and 0 bases, with 6 bases remaining between them. Germline V lookup: CDR1 SGHTA, CDR2 FQGNSA. The CDR3 has 15 amino acids.

V usage is TRBV28 and J usage is TRBJ1-5; no definite D call. There are 12 residues in the CDR3. Per the germline V gene, CDR1 is MDHEN and CDR2 is SYDVKM. V gave up 6 bases and J gave up 6 bases, with 9 bases separating them. Here the CDR3 DNA reads TGTGCCAGCAGGGTCGGTCCTCAGCCCCAGCATTTT. Encoded protein: CASRVGPQPQHF.

The chain has TRBV10-1 and TRBJ2-1, with 7 nucleotides matching TRBD1. The CDR3 extends over 10 amino acids. V dropped 11 bases and J dropped 7; count of bases not matched to a gene: 2. Looked up from germline, CDR1 is WNHNN and CDR2 is SYGVQD (reference sequence). CDR3 sequence reads: CAEQGNEQFF. DNA of the CDR3: TGCGCCGAACAGGGGAATGAGCAGTTCTTC.

This chain links TRBV28 with TRBJ2-7, with 9 bases lining up with TRBD1. The junction had 9 bases not matched to a gene; V was cut back by 4 bases and J by 5 bases. The CDR3 consists of 15 residues. Germline V gives CDR1 MDHEN, CDR2 SYDVKM. CDR3 sequence: CASSSQGANLHEQYF. DNA of the CDR3: TGTGCCAGCAGTTCACAGGGGGCAAATCTTCACGAGCAGTACTTC.

The chain employs TRBV19 and TRBJ2-1; possible D gene TRBD1, 6 bases. Trimming took off 5 bases at V and 3 bases at J, with 17 bases between the two ends. The CDR3 extends over 16 amino acids. Germline V gene data show CDR1 as LNHDA and CDR2 as SQIVND (reference sequence). The CDR3 bases are TGTGCCAGTAGTCCCCTCGAGGCAGGGGTCTACAATGAGCAGTTCTTC. Translation: CASSPLEAGVYNEQFF.

The genes are TRBV6-5 and TRBJ1-1; the D is unclear. V lost 6 bases, J lost 4 bases, and 15 bases lay in between. The CDR3 has 14 amino acids. Germline assignment: CDR1 MNHEY and CDR2 SVGAGI. CDR3 DNA sequence: TGTGCCAGCAGGATACGAGATTTTGGCACTGAAGCTTTCTTT. Translating gives CASRIRDFGTEAFF.

This clone turned up a few times. The chain combines TRBV3-1 (or the pseudogene TRBV3-2) with TRBJ1-1, with D possibly matching TRBD1 (6 bases). The CDR3 has 15 residues. V lost 3 bases and J 7 bases, leaving 18 bases between the germline ends. Germline-derived CDR1 and CDR2 are LGHDT and YNNKEL (reference sequence). CDR3 residues: CASSHAGGQMYEAFF. DNA for the CDR3: TGTGCCAGCAGCCACGCGGGGGGACAAATGTATGAAGCTTTCTTT.

The CDR3 here is CASSSSGGRAYRTDTQYF. For the CDR3, the DNA is TGTGCCAGCAGCTCGTCGGGGGGGCGGGCGTATCGCACAGATACGCAGTATTTT. This chain links TRBV11-3 with TRBJ2-3; 8 bases are shared with TRBD2. The CDR3 loop spans 18 amino acids. V shed 4 bases, J shed 1 base, and the junction held 13 bases outside the gene matches. Germline lookup yields CDR1 SGHNT and CDR2 YENEEA.

The genes are TRBV25-1 and TRBJ2-7; D not certain. Germline CDR1 is MGHDK and CDR2 is SYGVNS. V dropped 4 bases and J dropped 9 bases, with 13 bases sitting between them. This CDR3 has 12 residues. This CDR3 reads CASSGSPLGQYF. The CDR3 nucleotides are TGTGCCAGCAGTGGGTCACCCTTGGGGCAGTACTTC.

This clone was counted a single time. The chain employs TRBV29-1 and TRBJ1-2; D is unresolved. V was shortened by 2 bases and J by 8 bases, with 12 bases between the two germline ends. Looked up from germline, CDR1 is SQVTM and CDR2 is ANQGSEA. The length of the CDR3 is 12 residues. This CDR3 reads CSVESTVGGYTF. CDR3 DNA sequence: TGCAGCGTTGAATCGACGGTCGGAGGCTACACCTTC.

V and J are TRBV10-3 and TRBJ2-5, with D possibly being TRBD2 (5 bases). CDR3 length: 12 amino acids. V dropped 10 bases and J dropped 5 bases, with 14 bases sitting between them. Per germline, CDR1 ENHRY and CDR2 SYGVKD. In nucleotides, the CDR3 is TGTGCCACCTCCGAGGGCAGGGAGACCCAGTACTTC. The encoded protein is CATSEGRETQYF.